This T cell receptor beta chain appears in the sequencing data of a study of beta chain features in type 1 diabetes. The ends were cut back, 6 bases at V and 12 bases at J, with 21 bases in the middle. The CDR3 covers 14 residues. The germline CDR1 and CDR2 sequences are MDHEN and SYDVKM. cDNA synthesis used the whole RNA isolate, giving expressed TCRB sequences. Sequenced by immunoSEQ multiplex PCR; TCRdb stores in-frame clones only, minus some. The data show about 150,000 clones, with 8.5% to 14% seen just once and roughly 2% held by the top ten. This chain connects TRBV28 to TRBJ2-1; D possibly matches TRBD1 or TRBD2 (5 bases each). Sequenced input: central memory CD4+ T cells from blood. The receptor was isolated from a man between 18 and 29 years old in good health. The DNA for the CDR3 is TGTGCCAGCAGACCGGAGTTGGGGGTCGGGGTGCAGTTCTTC. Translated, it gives CASRPELGVGVQFF.